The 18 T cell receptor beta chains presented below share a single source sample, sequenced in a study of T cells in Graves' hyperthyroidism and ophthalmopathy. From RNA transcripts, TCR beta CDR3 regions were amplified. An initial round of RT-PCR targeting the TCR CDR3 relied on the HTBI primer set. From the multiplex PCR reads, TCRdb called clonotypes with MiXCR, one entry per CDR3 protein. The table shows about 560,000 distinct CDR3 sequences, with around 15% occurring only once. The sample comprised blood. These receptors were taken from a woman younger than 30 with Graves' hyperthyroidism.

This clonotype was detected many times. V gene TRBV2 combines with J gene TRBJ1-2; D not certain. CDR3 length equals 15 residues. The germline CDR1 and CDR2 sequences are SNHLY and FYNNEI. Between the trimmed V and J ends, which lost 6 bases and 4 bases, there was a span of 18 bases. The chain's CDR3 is CASRSDPGTSYGYTF. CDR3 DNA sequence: TGTGCCAGCAGATCCGACCCGGGAACGTCCTATGGCTACACCTTC.

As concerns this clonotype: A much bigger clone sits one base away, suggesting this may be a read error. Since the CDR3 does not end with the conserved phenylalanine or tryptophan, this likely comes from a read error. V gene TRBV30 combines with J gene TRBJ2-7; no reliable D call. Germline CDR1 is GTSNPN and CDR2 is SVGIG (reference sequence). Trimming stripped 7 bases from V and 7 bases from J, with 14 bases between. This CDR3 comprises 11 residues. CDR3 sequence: CAFWANGEQYL. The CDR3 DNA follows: TGTGCCTTTTGGGCGAACGGGGAGCAGTACCTC.

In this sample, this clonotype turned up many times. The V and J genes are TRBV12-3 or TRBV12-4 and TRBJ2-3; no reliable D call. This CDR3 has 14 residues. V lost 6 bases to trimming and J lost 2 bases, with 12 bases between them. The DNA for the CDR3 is TGTGCCAGCAGCCCCGTTTGGCCCACAGATACGCAGTATTTT. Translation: CASSPVWPTDTQYF.

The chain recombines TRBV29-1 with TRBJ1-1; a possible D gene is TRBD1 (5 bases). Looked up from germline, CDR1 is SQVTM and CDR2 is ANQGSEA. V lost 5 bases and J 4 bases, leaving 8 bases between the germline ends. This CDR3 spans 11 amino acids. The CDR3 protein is CSVLGTTEAFF. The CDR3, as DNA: TGCAGCGTTTTGGGGACCACTGAAGCTTTCTTT.

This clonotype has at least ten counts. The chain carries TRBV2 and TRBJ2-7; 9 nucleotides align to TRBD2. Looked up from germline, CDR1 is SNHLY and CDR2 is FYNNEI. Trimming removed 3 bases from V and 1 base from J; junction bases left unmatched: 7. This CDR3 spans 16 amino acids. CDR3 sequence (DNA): TGTGCCAGCAGTGACGTAGCGGGAGTTAAGTCCTACGAGCAGTACTTC. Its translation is CASSDVAGVKSYEQYF.

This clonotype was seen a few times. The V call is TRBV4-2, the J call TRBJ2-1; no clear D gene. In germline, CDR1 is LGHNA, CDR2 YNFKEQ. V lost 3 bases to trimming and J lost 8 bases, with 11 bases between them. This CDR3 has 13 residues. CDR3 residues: CASSHLILHEQFF. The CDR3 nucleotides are TGTGCCAGCAGCCACCTTATCTTGCATGAGCAGTTCTTC.

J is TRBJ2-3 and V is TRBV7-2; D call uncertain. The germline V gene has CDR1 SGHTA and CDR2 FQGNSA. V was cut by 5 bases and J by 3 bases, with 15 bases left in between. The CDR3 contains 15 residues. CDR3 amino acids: CASSPRAFTTDTQYF. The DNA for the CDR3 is TGTGCCAGCAGCCCCCGGGCCTTTACAACAGATACGCAGTATTTT.

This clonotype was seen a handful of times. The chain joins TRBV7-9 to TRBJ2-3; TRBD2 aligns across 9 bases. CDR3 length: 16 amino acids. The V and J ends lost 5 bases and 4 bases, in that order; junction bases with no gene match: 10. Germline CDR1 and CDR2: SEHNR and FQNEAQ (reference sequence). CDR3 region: CASSLGSGGFADTQYF. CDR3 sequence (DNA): TGTGCCAGCAGCCTGGGGAGCGGGGGGTTCGCAGATACGCAGTATTTT.

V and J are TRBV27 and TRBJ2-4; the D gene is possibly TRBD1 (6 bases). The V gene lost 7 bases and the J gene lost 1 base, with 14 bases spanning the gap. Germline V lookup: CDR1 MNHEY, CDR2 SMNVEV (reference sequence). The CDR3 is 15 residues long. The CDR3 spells CASIHPQGAKNIQYF. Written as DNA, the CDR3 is TGTGCCAGCATCCACCCACAGGGTGCCAAAAACATTCAGTACTTC.

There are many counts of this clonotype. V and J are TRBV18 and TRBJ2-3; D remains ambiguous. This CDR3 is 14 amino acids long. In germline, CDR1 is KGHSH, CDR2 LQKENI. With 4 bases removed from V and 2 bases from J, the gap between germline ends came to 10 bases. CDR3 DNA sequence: TGTGCCAGCTCACTCCCGGTGACCACAGATACGCAGTATTTT. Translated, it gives CASSLPVTTDTQYF. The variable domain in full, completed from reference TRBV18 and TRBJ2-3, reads NAGVMQNPRHLVRRRGQEARLRCSPMKGHSHVYWYRQLPEEGLKFMVYLQKENIIDESGMPKERFSAEFPKEGPSILRIQQVVRGDSAAYFCASSLPVTTDTQYFGPGTRLTVL.

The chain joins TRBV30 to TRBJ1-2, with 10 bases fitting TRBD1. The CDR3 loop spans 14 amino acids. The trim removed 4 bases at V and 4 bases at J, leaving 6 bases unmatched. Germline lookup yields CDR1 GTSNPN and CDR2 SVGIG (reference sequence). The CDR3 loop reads CAWTVDRGLYGYTF. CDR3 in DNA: TGTGCCTGGACTGTTGACAGGGGGCTCTATGGCTACACCTTC.

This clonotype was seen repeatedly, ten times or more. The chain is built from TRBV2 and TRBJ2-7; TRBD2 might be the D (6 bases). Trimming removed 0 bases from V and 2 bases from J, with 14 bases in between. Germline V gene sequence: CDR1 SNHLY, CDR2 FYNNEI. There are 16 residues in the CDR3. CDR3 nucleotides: TGTGCCAGCAGTGAAGCGGAAGTAGCGGTAGCCTACGAGCAGTACTTC. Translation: CASSEAEVAVAYEQYF.

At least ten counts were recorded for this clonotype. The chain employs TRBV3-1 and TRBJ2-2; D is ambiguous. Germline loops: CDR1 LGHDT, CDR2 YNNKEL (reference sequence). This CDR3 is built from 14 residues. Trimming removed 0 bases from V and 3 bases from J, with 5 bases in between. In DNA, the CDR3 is TGTGCCAGCAGCCAAGATGGTCACACCGGGGAGCTGTTTTTT. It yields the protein CASSQDGHTGELFF. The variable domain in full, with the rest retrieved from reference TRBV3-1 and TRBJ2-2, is DTAVSQTPKYLVTQMGNDKSIKCEQNLGHDTMYWYKQDSKKFLKIMFSYNNKELIINETVPNRFSPKSPDKAHLNLHINSLELGDSAVYFCASSQDGHTGELFFGEGSRLTVL.

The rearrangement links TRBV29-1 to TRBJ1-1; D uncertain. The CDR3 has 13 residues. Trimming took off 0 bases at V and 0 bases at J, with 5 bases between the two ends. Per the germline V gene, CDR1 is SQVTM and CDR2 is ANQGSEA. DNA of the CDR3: TGCAGCGTTGAAGATGGAGTGAACACTGAAGCTTTCTTT. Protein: CSVEDGVNTEAFF.

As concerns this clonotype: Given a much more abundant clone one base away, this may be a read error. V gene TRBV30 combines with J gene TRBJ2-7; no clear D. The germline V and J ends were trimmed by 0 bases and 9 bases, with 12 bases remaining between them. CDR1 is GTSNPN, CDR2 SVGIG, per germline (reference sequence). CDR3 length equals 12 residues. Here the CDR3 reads CAWSVSGNGQYF. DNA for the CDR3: TGTGCCTGGAGTGTTAGTGGTAACGGGCAGTACTTC. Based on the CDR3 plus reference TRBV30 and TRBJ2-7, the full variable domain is SQTIHQWPATLVQPVGSPLSLECTVEGTSNPNLYWYRQAAGRGLQLLFYSVGIGQISSEVPQNLSASRPQDRQFILSSKKLLLSDSGFYLCAWSVSGNGQYFGPGTRLTVT.

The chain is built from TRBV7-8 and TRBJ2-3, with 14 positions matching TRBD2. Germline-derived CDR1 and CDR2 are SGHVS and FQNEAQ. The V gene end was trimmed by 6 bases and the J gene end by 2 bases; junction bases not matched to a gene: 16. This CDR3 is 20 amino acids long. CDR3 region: CASSPMGLAGALTTTDTQYF. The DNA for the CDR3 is TGTGCCAGCAGTCCCATGGGACTAGCGGGGGCCTTAACCACCACAGATACGCAGTATTTT. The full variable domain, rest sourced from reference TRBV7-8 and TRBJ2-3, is GAGVSQSPRYKVAKRGQDVALRCDPISGHVSLFWYQQALGQGPEFLTYFQNEAQLDKSGLPSDRFFAERPEGSVSTLKIQRTQQEDSAVYLCASSPMGLAGALTTTDTQYFGPGTRLTVL.

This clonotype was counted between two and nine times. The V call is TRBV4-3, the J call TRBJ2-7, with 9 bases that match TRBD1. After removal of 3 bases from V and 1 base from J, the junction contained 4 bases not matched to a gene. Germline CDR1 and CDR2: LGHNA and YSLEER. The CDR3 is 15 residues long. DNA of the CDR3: TGCGCCAGCAGCCAGGGACAGGGAGAATCCTACGAGCAGTACTTC. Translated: CASSQGQGESYEQYF.

CDR3 sequence reads: CASSQEGTSGSTDTQYF. DNA of the CDR3: TGTGCCAGCAGCCAAGAGGGGACTAGCGGGAGCACAGATACGCAGTATTTT. This chain uses TRBV4-2 with TRBJ2-3; 12 bases are a match to TRBD2. There are 17 residues in the CDR3. The ends lost 0 bases at V and 0 bases at J; junction bases unmatched: 1. Germline V gene sequence: CDR1 LGHNA, CDR2 YNFKEQ.